This TCR beta chain appears in the sequencing data of a study of CD8+CD57+ T cells in acquired aplastic anemia. Study in general: The average for DNA from sorted CD4+ and CD8+ cells was 3 to 3.5 ug. In CD4+ cells, healthy donors produced an average of approximately 10 million reads. Study-wide results and caveats: Patients versus controls showed no significant CD8+ Simpson's diversity difference. The same twenty-nine CD8+ CDR3 sequences occurred in patients and in controls.

V lost 2 bases and J lost 6, with 14 bases in between. This CDR3 spans 14 amino acids. Germline loops: CDR1 MNHNY, CDR2 SVGAGI (reference sequence). Ten or more counts support this clonotype. Its antigen remains unknown. The template for TCR beta VDJ and CDR3 sequence profiling was genomic DNA. TCRdb itself ran the reads through MiXCR, one entry per CDR3 protein. In the table there are about 190,000 distinct CDR3 sequences, about 53% of which are singletons. The chain links TRBV6-6 to TRBJ2-7; D is uncertain. The sequencing sample was made of sorted CD4+, CD8+, or CD8+CD57+ T cells (not recorded which) from PBMCs. This sequence was found in a human donor in good health, serving as a control. CDR3 protein: CASSYRASVGEQYF. In DNA, the CDR3 is TGTGCCAGCAGTTACAGGGCATCTGTAGGCGAGCAGTACTTC.